These 20 T cell receptor beta chains were all obtained from the same sample, sequenced in a study of T cells in Graves' hyperthyroidism and ophthalmopathy. The TCR beta CDR3 regions underwent amplification using RNA transcripts as the source. HTBI primers drove first-round RT-PCR of the TCR CDR3. Each CDR3 protein is one row after TCRdb ran MiXCR on the multiplex PCR reads. The table lists about 500,000 distinct CDR3 sequences, over 45% of them singletons, with roughly 45% in the top ten. Sequenced input: peripheral blood or thyroid tissue (not recorded which). These receptors were taken from an adult woman with Graves' disease, either hyperthyroidism or ophthalmopathy (not recorded which).

This clonotype turned up a few times. The chain has TRBV2 and TRBJ2-7, with 8 bases fitting TRBD1. The ends lost 6 bases at V and 3 bases at J; junction bases unmatched: 7. The CDR3 spans 14 residues. Germline CDR1 SNHLY, CDR2 FYNNEI. For the CDR3, the DNA is TGTGCCAGCAGATTCGGACAGGGCCTCTACGAGCAGTACTTC. Translation gives CASRFGQGLYEQYF.

This clonotype was seen a handful of times. The chain recombines TRBV10-3 with TRBJ1-5; a weak D match, TRBD1 (6 bases). Germline-derived CDR1 and CDR2 are ENHRY and SYGVKD. Trimming removed 1 base from V and 14 bases from J, with 21 bases in between. The CDR3 extends over 15 amino acids. CDR3 sequence: CAISEYWNRAAYEHF. The DNA for the CDR3 is TGTGCCATCAGTGAGTACTGGAACAGGGCAGCCTACGAGCATTTT.

The chain recombines TRBV10-3 with TRBJ1-3; a possible D gene is TRBD1 (5 bases). Between the trimmed V and J ends, which lost 6 bases and 4 bases, there was a span of 10 bases. CDR1 and CDR2 from the germline V gene are ENHRY and SYGVKD. The CDR3 length is 13 residues. Written as DNA, the CDR3 is TGTGCCATCAGAGCGCAGGGCGGAAACACCATATATTTT. It encodes CAIRAQGGNTIYF.

The J gene is TRBJ1-2, the V gene TRBV5-6; TRBD1 is a possible D gene (5 bases). Trimming removed 3 bases from V and 8 bases from J, with 17 bases in between. Germline-derived CDR1 and CDR2 are SGHDT and YYEEEE. This CDR3 has 14 residues. The CDR3, as DNA: TGTGCCAGCAGCTACACGGGACGACGATTAGGCTACACCTTC. Amino acids: CASSYTGRRLGYTF.

The chain couples TRBV10-3 to TRBJ1-6, with 8 bases fitting TRBD1. The CDR3 spans 15 residues. CDR1 is ENHRY, CDR2 SYGVKD, per germline. V trimming: 6 bases; J trimming: 8 bases; junction bases outside the gene matches: 9. The CDR3 spells CAIRGAGGIYSPLHF. CDR3 coding DNA: TGTGCCATCAGAGGGGCAGGGGGCATCTATTCACCCCTCCACTTT.

The chain couples TRBV11-2 to TRBJ1-2; D remains ambiguous. This CDR3 is built from 15 residues. Trimming took 1 base from V and 0 from J, leaving 9 bases between them. From germline, CDR1 is SGHAT and CDR2 FQNNGV. The CDR3 DNA sequence: TGTGCCAGCAGCTTAGGGCGGAACACTAACTATGGCTACACCTTC. It encodes CASSLGRNTNYGYTF.

The chain has TRBV14 and TRBJ2-7; D is perhaps TRBD1 (7 bases). CDR3 length: 14 amino acids. Germline V gene data show CDR1 as SGHDN and CDR2 as FVKESK. Trimming pared 6 bases from V and 0 bases from J, leaving 12 bases between. The CDR3 protein is CASSQGGTSYEQYF. The CDR3 DNA is TGTGCCAGCAGTCAGGGGGGCACCTCCTACGAGCAGTACTTC.

There are many counts of this clonotype. The chain joins TRBV10-3 to TRBJ1-5, with 7 nucleotides matching TRBD1. The germline CDR1 and CDR2 sequences are ENHRY and SYGVKD. This CDR3 has 13 amino acids. The trim removed 8 bases at V and 3 bases at J, leaving 4 bases unmatched. CDR3 DNA: TGTGCCATCCGACAGGGTTTCAATCAGCCCCAGCATTTT. Protein sequence: CAIRQGFNQPQHF.

The V call is TRBV7-9, the J call TRBJ1-2; D is unclear. In germline, CDR1 is SEHNR, CDR2 FQNEAQ (reference sequence). The CDR3 loop spans 15 amino acids. Deletions cut 6 bases from V and 5 bases from J, with 19 bases between. CDR3 sequence: CASSYPPGSSYGYTF. The DNA of the CDR3 is TGTGCCAGCAGTTACCCCCCCGGGAGCTCTTATGGCTACACCTTC.

CDR3 DNA sequence: TGCAGCGTGTGGACAGGTTCGCAAGAGACCCAGTACTTC. Translating it yields CSVWTGSQETQYF. The V call is TRBV29-1, the J call TRBJ2-5, with 7 bases fitting TRBD1. Germline lookup yields CDR1 SQVTM and CDR2 ANQGSEA. The ends lost 6 bases at V and 2 bases at J; junction bases unmatched: 6. The CDR3 totals 13 residues.

This clonotype has a single count. The chain is built from TRBV7-6 and TRBJ1-2; D is perhaps TRBD1 (5 bases). There are 13 residues in the CDR3. Germline V gene sequence: CDR1 SGHVS, CDR2 FNYEAQ. V was shortened by 6 bases and J by 8 bases, with 16 bases between the two germline ends. The DNA for the CDR3 is TGTGCCAGCAGTCTGGGGGGAGAAAAGGGCTACACCTTC. Its translation: CASSLGGEKGYTF.

The chain joins TRBV12-3 or TRBV12-4 to TRBJ2-7; the match to TRBD1 covers 11 bases. The ends lost 10 bases at V and 5 bases at J; junction bases unmatched: 7. CDR3 length equals 13 residues. The CDR3 region has the DNA TGTGCCACACGGGGGACAGGGGGAAACGAGCAGTACTTC. This codes for CATRGTGGNEQYF.

V usage is TRBV18 and J usage is TRBJ2-2; no clear D. The V gene's germline CDR1 is KGHSH and CDR2 LQKENI. V gave up 3 bases and J gave up 0 bases, with 8 bases separating them. This CDR3 contains 15 residues. The CDR3: CASSPQGPNTGELFF. The CDR3 DNA sequence: TGTGCCAGCTCACCCCAAGGGCCGAACACCGGGGAGCTGTTTTTT. The complete variable domain, with remaining parts taken from reference TRBV18 and TRBJ2-2, reads NAGVMQNPRHLVRRRGQEARLRCSPMKGHSHVYWYRQLPEEGLKFMVYLQKENIIDESGMPKERFSAEFPKEGPSILRIQQVVRGDSAAYFCASSPQGPNTGELFFGEGSRLTVL.

The V and J genes are TRBV5-1 and TRBJ2-7; 10 bases match TRBD2. CDR3 size: 16 residues. The junction had 14 bases not matched to a gene; V was cut back by 4 bases and J by 7 bases. The germline V gene encodes CDR1 SGHRS and CDR2 YFSETQ. The CDR3 region is CASSQERSSGSEEQYF. DNA for the CDR3: TGCGCCAGCAGCCAAGAACGTTCTAGCGGGAGTGAAGAGCAGTACTTC.

This clonotype was detected ten times or more. The chain combines TRBV4-2 with TRBJ1-2; TRBD1 is a possible D gene (5 bases). V lost 7 bases and J 0 bases, leaving 9 bases between the germline ends. The CDR3 totals 13 residues. From germline, CDR1 is LGHNA and CDR2 YNFKEQ. The CDR3 reads CASKRGPNYGYTF. CDR3 bases: TGTGCCAGCAAGCGGGGCCCTAACTATGGCTACACCTTC.

As for this clonotype: Compared with germline, one end of the junction differs, possibly owing to a read error. The chain couples TRBV7-9 to TRBJ2-7; D gene ambiguous. The CDR3 consists of 14 residues. Germline values: CDR1 SEHNR, CDR2 FQNEAQ (reference sequence). CDR3 bases: TGCGCCAGCACCCCGAATGGCAGGAGATACGAGCAGTACTTC. This gives the protein CASTPNGRRYEQYF.

The sample holds a few counts of this clonotype. The genes are TRBV6-6 and TRBJ2-3; the match to TRBD2 covers 7 bases. CDR1 is MNHNY and CDR2 is SVGAGI in the germline V gene (reference sequence). The CDR3 loop spans 13 amino acids. Written as DNA, the CDR3 is TGTGCTTCTGGGGGGGAGGCGGTAGATACGCAGTATTTT. This translates into CASGGEAVDTQYF.

This clonotype was seen many times. The chain has TRBV6-5 and TRBJ1-6, with D uncertain. CDR3 size: 14 residues. The V gene's germline CDR1 is MNHEY and CDR2 SVGAGI. V was shortened by 8 bases and J by 8 bases, with 16 bases between the two germline ends. CDR3 in amino acids: CASSPHTKYSPLHF. CDR3 nucleotide sequence: TGTGCCAGCTCCCCGCATACGAAGTATTCACCCCTCCACTTT.

This rearrangement joins TRBV9 to TRBJ1-1, with D tentatively TRBD1 (5 bases). Trimming shortened V by 4 bases and J by 9 bases, and 13 bases separated the two germline ends. The CDR3 is 12 amino acids. Per the germline V gene, CDR1 is SGDLS and CDR2 is YYNGEE. In nucleotides, the CDR3 is TGTGCCAGCAGCCAAGAGGGGAGTAAAGCTTTCTTT. It encodes CASSQEGSKAFF. The whole variable domain, remainder taken from reference TRBV9 and TRBJ1-1, is DSGVTQTPKHLITATGQRVTLRCSPRSGDLSVYWYQQSLDQGLQFLIQYYNGEERAKGNILERFSAQQFPDLHSELNLSSLELGDSALYFCASSQEGSKAFFGQGTRLTVV.

The V call is TRBV7-3, the J call TRBJ2-1; TRBD2 agrees at 11 bases. CDR1 is SGHTA, CDR2 FQGTGA, per germline. This CDR3 region has 12 residues. V trimming: 5 bases; J trimming: 9 bases; junction bases outside the gene matches: 0. This CDR3 is CASSGTSGEQFF. CDR3 DNA: TGTGCCAGCAGCGGGACTAGCGGTGAGCAGTTCTTC.